The source of this TCR beta chain is a study of shared T cell receptors in the human thymus. Deletions cut 3 bases from V and 5 bases from J, with 22 bases between. Germline assignment: CDR1 MDHEN and CDR2 SYDVKM. The CDR3 extends over 18 amino acids. Method: immunoSEQ multiplex PCR; TCRdb's copy keeps in-frame clones and lacks some. Of roughly 660,000 clones in the sample, approximately 90% were seen once. These sequences were also reported in another study, on human thymus T cells. That study reports: Resections removed during corrective heart surgery provided the thymus tissue used. Apparent skewing of V and J gene usage characterized both thymic and blood repertoires. A high degree of thymic repertoire overlap among unrelated individuals was reported in related research.

The chain carries TRBV28 and TRBJ2-2; the D gene is possibly TRBD1 (5 bases). Sequenced sample: thymocytes. This TCR came from a boy in the first two years of life with a congenital heart defect. This CDR3 is CASSFRVTDAMGTGELFF. CDR3 bases: TGTGCCAGCAGTTTTAGGGTGACAGACGCCATGGGAACCGGGGAGCTGTTTTTT.